This TCR beta chain was sequenced for a study of T cells after yellow fever vaccination. Findings of the study overall: Contamination by abundant bulk-population clonotypes could be present in FACS-sorted repertoires.

They built TCR cDNA with 5'RACE template switching, a step that put in a universal primer site and UMIs. TCRdb re-called the 5' RACE reads through MiXCR, storing one row per CDR3 protein. The profile covers some 300,000 distinct CDR3 sequences, with roughly 8.7% appearing a single time and 3% to 3.5% taken by the ten largest. This clonotype was seen at least ten times. Its antigen is not known. Deletions cut 0 bases from V and 4 bases from J, with 15 bases between. CDR3 length equals 16 residues. CDR1 is MNHEY and CDR2 is SVGAGI in the germline V gene. Here the sequenced sample was CD4+ T cells sorted from PBMCs, taken 5 days after the yellow fever booster vaccination. The TCR was taken from a man aged 18 to 30 who received the YFV17D yellow fever vaccine. The chain links TRBV6-5 to TRBJ2-5, with a weak D call TRBD2 (6 bases). Written as DNA, the CDR3 is TGTGCCAGCAGTTACTCGATCTCGCGAGCGGGAGAGACCCAGTACTTC. Encoded protein: CASSYSISRAGETQYF.